This TCR beta chain appears in the sequencing data of a study of T cell responses to AZD1222 COVID-19 vaccine. Losses at the gene ends were 5 bases for V and 3 bases for J; bases not matched to a gene: 7. This CDR3 region has 15 residues. Per the germline V gene, CDR1 is LNHNV and CDR2 is YYDKDF (reference sequence). Clones were read by immunoSEQ multiplex PCR, and TCRdb kept only the in-frame ones, dropping some. The sample consists of some 150,000 clones, approximately 91% of them appearing once. This chain connects TRBV15 to TRBJ2-3, with 8 positions matching TRBD2. Sequenced here: peripheral blood, sampled 28 days after the second dose of the MenACWY control vaccine. The receptor was isolated from an adult who received the MenACWY meningococcal vaccine as a control. The DNA of the CDR3 is TGTGCCACCAGCGCGGGGGGCTTGGCTACAGATACGCAGTATTTT. Translating gives CATSAGGLATDTQYF. Full variable domain (remainder filled in from reference TRBV15 and TRBJ2-3): DAMVIQNPRYQVTQFGKPVTLSCSQTLNHNVMYWYQQKSSQAPKLLFHYYDKDFNNEADTPDNFQSRRPNTSFCFLDIRSPGLGDTAMYLCATSAGGLATDTQYFGPGTRLTVL.